These T cell receptor beta chains were read from a single sample in a study of CD4 and CD8 cells across lung adenocarcinoma regions. TCRdb ran MiXCR on the PCR reads and lists one entry per CDR3 protein. The profile shows around 16,000 distinct CDR3 sequences, less than 55% of them singletons. What was sequenced was CD8+ T cells from the center of a lung tumor. The receptors here all came from a female donor with lung adenocarcinoma. The CD4 and CD8 labels of this study may be unreliable. CDR3s include the opening cysteine and the closing phenylalanine or tryptophan. A D gene is named only where the DNA matches it firmly. Clone size, where shown, is once, few, many, or a class for clones that have expanded.

.,TRBV6-1,TRBJ2-5,.,CASSAGLGGADPETQYF,TGTGCCAGCAGTGCGGGGCTCGGGGGCGCTGACCCAGAGACCCAGTACTTC
many,TRBV23-1,TRBJ2-2,TRBD1,CASSHLKGTGGPRINTGELFF,TGCGCCAGCAGTCACCTTAAGGGGACAGGGGGCCCACGAATAAACACCGGGGAGCTGTTTTTT
many,TRBV5-1,TRBJ1-6,.,CASSLDPEGGLNSPLHF,TGCGCCAGCAGCCTGGACCCAGAAGGTGGTCTTAATTCACCCCTCCACTTT
.,TRBV27,TRBJ2-6,.,CASSSGRLSGANVLTF,TGTGCCAGCAGCTCCGGACGCCTCTCTGGGGCCAACGTCCTGACTTTC
many,TRBV6-1,TRBJ2-1,.,CASSEWSNEQFF,TGTGCCAGCAGTGAATGGAGCAATGAGCAGTTCTTC
few,TRBV10-2,TRBJ2-3,.,CASSRVAGADTQYF,TGCGCCAGCAGCCGGGTGGCAGGGGCAGATACGCAGTATTTT
many,TRBV11-3,TRBJ1-4,.,CASSLVEGNEKLFF,TGTGCCAGCAGCTTAGTGGAGGGTAATGAAAAACTGTTTTTT
many,TRBV4-1,TRBJ2-5,.,CASSQEFGITQETQYF,TGCGCCAGCAGCCAAGAGTTCGGGATAACCCAAGAGACCCAGTACTTC
.,TRBV6-1,TRBJ2-5,TRBD1,CASSAARGRWETQYF,TGTGCCAGCAGTGCGGCCAGGGGGCGCTGGGAGACCCAGTACTTC
once,TRBV6-1,TRBJ2-4,TRBD2,CASSLSGQSAKDTQYF,TGTGCCAGCAGTCTTAGCGGGCAGTCAGCCAAAGATACTCAGTACTTC
.,TRBV30,TRBJ2-1,.,CAWSPINEQFF,TGTGCCTGGAGTCCTATCAATGAGCAGTTCTTC
.,TRBV7-3,TRBJ1-3,.,CASSSQGTEGDTIYF,TGTGCCAGCAGCTCACAGGGTACCGAAGGAGACACCATATATTTT
.,TRBV12-2,TRBJ2-1,.,CASRSTSRAVNEQFF,TGTGCAAGTCGGTCAACTAGTAGGGCTGTGAATGAGCAGTTCTTC
many,TRBV6-1,TRBJ1-2,.,CASSEPQGGEGYTF,TGTGCCAGCAGTGAACCACAGGGTGGTGAGGGCTACACCTTC
.,TRBV6-1,TRBJ2-3,.,CARGSCAKDMQYF,TGTGCCAGGGGGTCGTGCGCCAAAGATATGCAGTATTTT
medium-sized,TRBV6-1,TRBJ2-3,.,CASSEGLRDTQYF,TGTGCCAGCAGTGAAGGGCTGAGAGATACGCAGTATTTT
.,TRBV6-5,TRBJ2-7,.,CASRFSGASADTQYF,TGTGCCAGCAGATTCTCCGGGGCTAGCGCAGATACGCAGTACTTC
.,TRBV4-1,TRBJ2-1,TRBD2,CASSHSGGAYNEQFF,TGCGCCAGCAGCCATAGCGGGGGGGCCTACAATGAGCAGTTCTTC
few,TRBV7-2,TRBJ1-1,.,CASSFQGRNTEAFF,TGTGCCAGCAGCTTCCAGGGGAGGAACACTGAAGCTTTCTTT
.,TRBV6-1,TRBJ2-1,.,CASRRDRSSYNEQFF,TGTGCCAGCAGACGGGACCGGAGCTCCTACAATGAGCAGTTCTTC
few,TRBV6-1,TRBJ2-7,TRBD1,CASRVDRANEQYF,TGTGCCAGCAGGGTGGACAGGGCTAACGAGCAGTACTTC
few,TRBV6-1,TRBJ2-3,TRBD2,CASSESWRGGTDTQYF,TGTGCCAGCAGTGAATCTTGGCGGGGGGGGACAGATACGCAGTATTTT
.,TRBV6-1,TRBJ2-5,.,CASSDGDTSLIQETQYF,TGTGCCAGCAGTGACGGGGACACCTCTTTAATACAAGAGACCCAGTACTTC
.,TRBV6-1,TRBJ2-2,.,CASSRGLPGVNTGKQFF,TGTGCCAGCAGTCGAGGACTACCGGGGGTGAACACAGGTAAGCAGTTTTTT
.,TRBV6-1,TRBJ2-1,.,CASRTPRLANNEQFF,TGTGCCAGCAGAACTCCGCGGCTAGCGAACAATGAGCAGTTCTTC
.,TRBV5-1,TRBJ2-5,.,CASRNGIQETQYF,TGCGCCAGCAGGAACGGGATCCAAGAGACCCAGTACTTC
.,TRBV27,TRBJ2-3,.,CGSSLGRGAKNTQYF,TGTGGCAGCAGTTTGGGGAGGGGGGCCAAAAATACGCAGTATTTC
many,TRBV7-2,TRBJ1-2,TRBD1,CASSADRGDNYGYTF,TGTGCCAGCAGCGCGGACAGGGGAGATAACTATGGCTACACCTTC